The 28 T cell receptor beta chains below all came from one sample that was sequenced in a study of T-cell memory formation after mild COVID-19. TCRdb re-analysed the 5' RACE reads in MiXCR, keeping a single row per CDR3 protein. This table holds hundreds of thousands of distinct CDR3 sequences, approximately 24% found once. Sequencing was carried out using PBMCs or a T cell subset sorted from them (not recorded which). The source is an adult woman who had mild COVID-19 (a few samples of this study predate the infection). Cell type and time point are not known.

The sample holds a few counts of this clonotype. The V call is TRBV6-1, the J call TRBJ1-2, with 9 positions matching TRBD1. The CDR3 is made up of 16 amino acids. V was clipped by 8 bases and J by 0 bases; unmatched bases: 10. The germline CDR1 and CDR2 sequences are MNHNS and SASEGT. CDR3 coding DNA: TGTGCCAGCCTACCGGGACAGGGACCAGCTAACTATGGCTACACCTTC. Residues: CASLPGQGPANYGYTF.

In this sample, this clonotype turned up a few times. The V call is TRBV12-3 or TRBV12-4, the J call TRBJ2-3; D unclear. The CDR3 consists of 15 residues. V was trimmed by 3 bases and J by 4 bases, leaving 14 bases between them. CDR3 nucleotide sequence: TGTGCCAGCAGTTTGAACGGTAACTCCGCAGATACGCAGTATTTT. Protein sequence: CASSLNGNSADTQYF.

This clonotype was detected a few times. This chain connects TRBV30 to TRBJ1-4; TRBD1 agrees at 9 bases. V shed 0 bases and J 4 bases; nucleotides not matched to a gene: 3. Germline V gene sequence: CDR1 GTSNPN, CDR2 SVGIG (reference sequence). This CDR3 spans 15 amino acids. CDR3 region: CAWSVQGAGNEKLFF. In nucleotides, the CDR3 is TGTGCCTGGAGTGTACAGGGGGCTGGTAATGAAAAACTGTTTTTT. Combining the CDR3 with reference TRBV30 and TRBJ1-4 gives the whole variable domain SQTIHQWPATLVQPVGSPLSLECTVEGTSNPNLYWYRQAAGRGLQLLFYSVGIGQISSEVPQNLSASRPQDRQFILSSKKLLLSDSGFYLCAWSVQGAGNEKLFFGSGTQLSVL.

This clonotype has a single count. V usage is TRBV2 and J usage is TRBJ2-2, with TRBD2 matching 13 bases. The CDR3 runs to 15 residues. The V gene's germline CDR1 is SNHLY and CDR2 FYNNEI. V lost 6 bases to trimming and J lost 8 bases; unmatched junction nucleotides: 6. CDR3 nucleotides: TGTGCCAGCAGAGGAGGACTAGCGGGAGTAGGGGAGCTGTTTTTT. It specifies CASRGGLAGVGELFF.

The CDR3 loop reads CASSQGYSYEQYF. Written as DNA, the CDR3 is TGTGCCAGCAGCCAGGGCTACTCCTACGAGCAGTACTTC. The J gene is TRBJ2-7, the V gene TRBV14; D call uncertain. This CDR3 region has 13 residues. CDR1 is SGHDN, CDR2 FVKESK, per germline. V lost 3 bases and J 0 bases, leaving 6 bases between the germline ends. Full variable domain (missing parts from reference TRBV14 and TRBJ2-7): EAGVTQFPSHSVIEKGQTVTLRCDPISGHDNLYWYRRVMGKEIKFLLHFVKESKQDESGMPNNRFLAERTGGTYSTLKVQPAELEDSGVYFCASSQGYSYEQYFGPGTRLTVT.

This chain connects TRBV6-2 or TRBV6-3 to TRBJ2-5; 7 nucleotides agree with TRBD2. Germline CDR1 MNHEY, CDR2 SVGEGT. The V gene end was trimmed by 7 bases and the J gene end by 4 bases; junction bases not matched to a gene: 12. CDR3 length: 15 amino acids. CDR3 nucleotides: TGTGCCAGCACCGACGGGCTTGGCGGGAGAGAGACCCAGTACTTC. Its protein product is CASTDGLGGRETQYF.

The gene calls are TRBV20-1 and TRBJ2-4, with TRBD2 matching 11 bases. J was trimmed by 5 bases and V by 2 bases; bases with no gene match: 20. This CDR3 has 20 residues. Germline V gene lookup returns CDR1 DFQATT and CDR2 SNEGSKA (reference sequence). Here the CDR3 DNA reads TGCAGTGCTAGACCTTTTAGCGGGAGGGCCGGATCAAGGTTGCAAAACATTCAGTACTTC. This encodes CSARPFSGRAGSRLQNIQYF.

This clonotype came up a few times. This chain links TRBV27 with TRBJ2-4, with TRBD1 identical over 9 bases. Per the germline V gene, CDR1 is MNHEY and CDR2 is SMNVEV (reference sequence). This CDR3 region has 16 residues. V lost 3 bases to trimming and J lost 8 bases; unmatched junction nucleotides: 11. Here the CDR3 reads CASSLSGTGNRDIQYF. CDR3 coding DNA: TGTGCCAGCAGTTTGTCCGGGACAGGGAATAGGGACATTCAGTACTTC.

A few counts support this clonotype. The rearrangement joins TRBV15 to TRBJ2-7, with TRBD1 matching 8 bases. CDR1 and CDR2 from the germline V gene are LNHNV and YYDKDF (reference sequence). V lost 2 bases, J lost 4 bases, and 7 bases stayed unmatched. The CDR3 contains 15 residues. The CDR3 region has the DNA TGTGCCACCAGCAGACTCCCAGGGGGCACTTACGAGCAGTACTTC. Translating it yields CATSRLPGGTYEQYF.

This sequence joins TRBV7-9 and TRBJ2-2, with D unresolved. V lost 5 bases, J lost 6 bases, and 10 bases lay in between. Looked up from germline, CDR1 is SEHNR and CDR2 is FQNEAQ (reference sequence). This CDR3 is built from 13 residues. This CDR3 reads CASSPILAGELFF. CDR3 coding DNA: TGTGCCAGCAGCCCGATTTTAGCCGGGGAGCTGTTTTTT.

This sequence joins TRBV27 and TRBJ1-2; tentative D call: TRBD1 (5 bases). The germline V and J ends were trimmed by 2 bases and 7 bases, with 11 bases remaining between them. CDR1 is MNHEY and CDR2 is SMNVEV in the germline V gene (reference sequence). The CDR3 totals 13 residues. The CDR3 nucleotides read TGTGCCAGCAGTTTAGAGCCTAGGGGTGGCTACACCTTC. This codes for CASSLEPRGGYTF.

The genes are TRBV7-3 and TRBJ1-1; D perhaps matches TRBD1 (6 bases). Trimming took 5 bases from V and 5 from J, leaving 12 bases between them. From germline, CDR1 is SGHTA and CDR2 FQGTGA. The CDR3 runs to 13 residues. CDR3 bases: TGTGCCAGCAGCCAACAGGGTGGGACTGAAGCTTTCTTT. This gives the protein CASSQQGGTEAFF. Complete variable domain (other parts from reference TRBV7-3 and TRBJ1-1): GAGVSQTPSNKVTEKGKYVELRCDPISGHTALYWYRQSLGQGPEFLIYFQGTGAADDSGLPNDRFFAVRPEGSVSTLKIQRTERGDSAVYLCASSQQGGTEAFFGQGTRLTVV.

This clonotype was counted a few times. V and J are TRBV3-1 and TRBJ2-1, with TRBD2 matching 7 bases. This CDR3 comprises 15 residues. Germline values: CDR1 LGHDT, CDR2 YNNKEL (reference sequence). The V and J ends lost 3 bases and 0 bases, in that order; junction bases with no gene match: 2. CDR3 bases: TGTGCCAGCAGCCATAGCGGGTTCTCCTACAATGAGCAGTTCTTC. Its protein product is CASSHSGFSYNEQFF.

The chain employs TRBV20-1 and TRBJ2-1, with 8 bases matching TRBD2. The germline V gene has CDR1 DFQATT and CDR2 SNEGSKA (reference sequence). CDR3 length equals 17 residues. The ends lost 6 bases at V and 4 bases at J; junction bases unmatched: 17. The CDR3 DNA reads TGCAGTGCCTACACCTCACTAGCGGTCTCTTCTTACAATGAGCAGTTCTTC. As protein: CSAYTSLAVSSYNEQFF.

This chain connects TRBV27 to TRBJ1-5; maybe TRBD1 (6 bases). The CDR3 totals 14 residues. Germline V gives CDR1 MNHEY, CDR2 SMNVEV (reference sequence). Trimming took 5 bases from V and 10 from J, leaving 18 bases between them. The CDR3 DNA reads TGTGCCAGCAGTCCAAACAGGGATTTAGTACCCCAGCATTTT. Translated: CASSPNRDLVPQHF.

The CDR3 loop reads CASAPTRLAENEQFF. Here the CDR3 DNA reads TGTGCCAGCGCTCCGACGCGGCTAGCGGAGAATGAGCAGTTCTTC. V is TRBV7-3 and J is TRBJ2-1, with 7 positions matching TRBD2. The CDR3 loop spans 15 amino acids. CDR1 SGHTA and CDR2 FQGTGA come from the germline V gene. V was clipped by 8 bases and J by 7 bases; unmatched bases: 14.

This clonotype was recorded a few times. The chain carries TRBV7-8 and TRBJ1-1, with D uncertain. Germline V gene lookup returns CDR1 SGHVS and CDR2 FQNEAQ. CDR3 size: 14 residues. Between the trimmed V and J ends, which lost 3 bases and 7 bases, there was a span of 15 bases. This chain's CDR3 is CASSLSPPRDEAFF. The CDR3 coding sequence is TGTGCCAGCAGCTTGAGCCCCCCGAGGGATGAAGCTTTCTTT.

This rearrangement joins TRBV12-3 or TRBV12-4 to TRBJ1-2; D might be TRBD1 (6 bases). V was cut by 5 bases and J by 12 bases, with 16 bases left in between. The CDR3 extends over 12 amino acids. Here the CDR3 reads CASSHINRVNTF. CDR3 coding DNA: TGTGCCAGCAGTCATATCAACAGGGTAAACACCTTC.

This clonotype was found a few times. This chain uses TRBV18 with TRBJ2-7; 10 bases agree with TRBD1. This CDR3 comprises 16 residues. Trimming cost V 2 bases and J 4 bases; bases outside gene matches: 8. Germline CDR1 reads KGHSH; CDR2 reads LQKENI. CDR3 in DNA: TGTGCCAGCTCACCAGTTTACCTGGACAGGGGGTACGAGCAGTACTTC. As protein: CASSPVYLDRGYEQYF.

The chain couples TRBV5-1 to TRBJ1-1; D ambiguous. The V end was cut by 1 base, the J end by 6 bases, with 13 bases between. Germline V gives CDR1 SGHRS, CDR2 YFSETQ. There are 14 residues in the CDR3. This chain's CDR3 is CASSLREEEPEAFF. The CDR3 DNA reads TGCGCCAGCAGCTTGAGGGAGGAAGAGCCTGAAGCTTTCTTT.

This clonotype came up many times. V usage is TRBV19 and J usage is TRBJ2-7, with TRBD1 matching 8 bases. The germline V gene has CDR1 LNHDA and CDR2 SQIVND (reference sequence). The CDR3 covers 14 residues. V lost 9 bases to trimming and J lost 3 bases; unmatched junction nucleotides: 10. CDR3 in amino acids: CASSIGTGDYEQYF. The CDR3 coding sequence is TGTGCCAGCAGCATAGGGACAGGCGACTACGAGCAGTACTTC.

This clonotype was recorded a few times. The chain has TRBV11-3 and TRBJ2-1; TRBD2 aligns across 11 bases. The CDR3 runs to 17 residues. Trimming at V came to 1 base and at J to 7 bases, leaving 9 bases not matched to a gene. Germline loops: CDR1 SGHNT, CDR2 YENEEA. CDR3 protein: CASSLGFSGRAMNEQFF. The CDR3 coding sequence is TGTGCCAGCAGCTTAGGGTTTAGCGGGAGGGCGATGAATGAGCAGTTCTTC.

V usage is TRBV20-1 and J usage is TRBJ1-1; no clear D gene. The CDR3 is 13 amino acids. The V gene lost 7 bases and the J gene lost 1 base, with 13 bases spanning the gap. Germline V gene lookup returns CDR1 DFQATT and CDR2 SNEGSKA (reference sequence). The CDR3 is CSVGGWENTEAFF. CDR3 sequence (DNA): TGCAGTGTGGGAGGGTGGGAGAACACTGAAGCTTTCTTT.

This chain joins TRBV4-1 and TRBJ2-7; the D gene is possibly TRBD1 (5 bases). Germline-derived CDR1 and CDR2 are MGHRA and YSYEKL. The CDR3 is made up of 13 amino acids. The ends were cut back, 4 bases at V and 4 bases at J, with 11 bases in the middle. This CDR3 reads CASSLDKAYEQYF. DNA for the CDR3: TGCGCCAGCAGCCTGGACAAGGCTTACGAGCAGTACTTC.

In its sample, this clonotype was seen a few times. The CDR3 sequence: CSARDPQAAGGAFF. In nucleotides, the CDR3 is TGCAGTGCTAGAGATCCCCAGGCCGCGGGGGGAGCTTTCTTT. This sequence joins TRBV20-1 and TRBJ1-1; D possibly corresponds to TRBD1 (5 bases). Germline lookup yields CDR1 DFQATT and CDR2 SNEGSKA (reference sequence). Trimming cost V 0 bases and J 10 bases, with 18 bases left between them. CDR3 length: 14 amino acids.

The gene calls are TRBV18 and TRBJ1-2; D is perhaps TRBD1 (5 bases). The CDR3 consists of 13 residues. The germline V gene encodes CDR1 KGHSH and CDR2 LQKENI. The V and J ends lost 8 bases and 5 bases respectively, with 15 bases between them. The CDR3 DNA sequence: TGTGCCAGCCGGGAGGGGCAGGAATATGGCTACACCTTC. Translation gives CASREGQEYGYTF.

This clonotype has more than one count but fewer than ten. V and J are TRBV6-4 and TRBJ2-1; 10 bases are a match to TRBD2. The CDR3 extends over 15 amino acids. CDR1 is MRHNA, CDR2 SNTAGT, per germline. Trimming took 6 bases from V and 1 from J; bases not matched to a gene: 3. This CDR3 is CASSSAGGSYNEQFF. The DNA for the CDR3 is TGTGCCAGCAGCTCAGCGGGGGGGTCCTACAATGAGCAGTTCTTC.

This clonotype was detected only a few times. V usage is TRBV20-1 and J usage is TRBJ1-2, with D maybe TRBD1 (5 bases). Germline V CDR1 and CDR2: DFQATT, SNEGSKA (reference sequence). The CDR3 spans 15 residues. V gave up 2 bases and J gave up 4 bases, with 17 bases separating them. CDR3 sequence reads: CSARPSWGPPYGYTF. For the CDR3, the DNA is TGCAGTGCTAGACCCTCGTGGGGCCCCCCCTATGGCTACACCTTC.